The rows below give T cell receptor beta chains drawn from one sample of a study of CD8+ T cells in alopecia areata. Sequencing was performed with immunoSEQ multiplex PCR; in TCRdb, only in-frame clones are kept and a portion is missing. Among 90,000 to 150,000 clones listed, 55% to 70% were seen once. Sequenced sample: CD4+ T cells sorted from blood. Receptor source: a human donor in good health. Both conserved end residues are part of each CDR3. D genes are given only for firm matches. Not every row has a clone size; where given, it reads once, few, many or a size class.

>TRBV5-6|NA|TRBJ1-1|NA
CASSRGSTGTEAFF
TGTGCCAGCAGCAGGGGTTCGACGGGCACTGAAGCTTTCTTT
>TRBV5-1|NA|TRBJ2-7|TRBD1
CASSYDRGPYEQYF
TGCGCCAGCAGCTACGACAGGGGTCCCTACGAGCAGTACTTC
>TRBV20-1|once|TRBJ2-1|NA
CSASSADEQFF
TGCAGTGCTAGTAGCGCGGATGAGCAGTTCTTC
>TRBV27|NA|TRBJ1-5|NA
CASSSQGLLRSNQPQHF
TGTGCCAGCAGTTCCCAGGGATTGCTTAGAAGCAATCAGCCCCAGCATTTT
>TRBV19|once|TRBJ1-2|NA
CTSRRDSDYGYTF
TGTACCAGTAGGAGGGACTCCGACTATGGCTACACCTTC
>TRBV19|NA|TRBJ2-7|NA
CASGRGYEQYF
TGTGCCAGTGGTAGGGGCTACGAGCAGTACTTC
>TRBV29-1|NA|TRBJ2-1|TRBD1
CSVPVRGMWNEQFF
TGCAGCGTTCCCGTCAGGGGGATGTGGAATGAGCAGTTCTTC
>TRBV29-1|few|TRBJ1-2|TRBD1
CSAGQDYGYTF
TGCAGCGCGGGACAGGACTATGGCTACACCTTC
>TRBV2|few|TRBJ1-1|TRBD1
CASSRQGNTEAFF
TGTGCCAGCAGCCGACAGGGGAACACTGAAGCTTTCTTT
>TRBV29-1|NA|TRBJ2-1|TRBD1
CSVSQGLAYNEQFF
TGCAGCGTATCACAGGGGCTGGCATACAATGAGCAGTTCTTC
>TRBV7-2|NA|TRBJ1-5|TRBD1
CASSLGDRGFQPQHF
TGTGCCAGCAGCTTAGGGGACAGGGGGTTTCAGCCCCAGCATTTT
>TRBV1|NA|TRBJ1-2|NA
CTSSQDRNRLNYGYTF
TGCACCAGCAGCCAAGATAGGAACAGGCTGAACTATGGCTACACCTTC
>TRBV6-5|NA|TRBJ2-7|TRBD1
CASRDRTYEQYF
TGTGCCAGCCGGGACAGGACCTACGAGCAGTACTTC